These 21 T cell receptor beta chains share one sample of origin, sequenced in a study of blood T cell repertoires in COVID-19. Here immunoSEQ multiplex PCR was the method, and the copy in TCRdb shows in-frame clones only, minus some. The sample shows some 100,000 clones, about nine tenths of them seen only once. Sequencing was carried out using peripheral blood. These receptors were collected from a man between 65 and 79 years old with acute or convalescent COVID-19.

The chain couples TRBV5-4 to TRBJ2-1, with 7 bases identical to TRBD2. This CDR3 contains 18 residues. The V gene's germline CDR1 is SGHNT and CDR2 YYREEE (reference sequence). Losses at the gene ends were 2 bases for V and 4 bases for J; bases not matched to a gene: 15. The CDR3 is CASSFALNSGGLYNEQFF. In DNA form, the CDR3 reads TGTGCCAGCAGCTTCGCCTTAAACTCGGGGGGTCTTTACAATGAGCAGTTCTTC.

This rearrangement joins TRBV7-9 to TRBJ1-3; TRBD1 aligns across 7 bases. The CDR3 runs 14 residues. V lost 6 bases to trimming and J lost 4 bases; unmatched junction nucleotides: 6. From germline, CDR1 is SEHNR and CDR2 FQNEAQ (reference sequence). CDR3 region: CASRTGTAGNTIYF. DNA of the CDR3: TGTGCCAGCAGAACCGGGACAGCCGGAAACACCATATATTTT.

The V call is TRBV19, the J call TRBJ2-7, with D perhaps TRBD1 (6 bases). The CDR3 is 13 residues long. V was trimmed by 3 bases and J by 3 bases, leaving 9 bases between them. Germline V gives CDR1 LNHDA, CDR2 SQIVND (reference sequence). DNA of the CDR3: TGTGCCAGTAGTATGCAGGGGAGCTACGAGCAGTACTTC. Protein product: CASSMQGSYEQYF.

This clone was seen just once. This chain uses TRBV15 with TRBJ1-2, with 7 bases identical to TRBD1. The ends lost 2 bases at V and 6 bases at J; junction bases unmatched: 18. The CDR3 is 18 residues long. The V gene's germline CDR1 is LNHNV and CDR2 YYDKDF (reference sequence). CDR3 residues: CATSRPLGTVSLRDGYTF. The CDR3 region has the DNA TGTGCCACCAGCAGACCTTTGGGGACAGTCAGTTTAAGGGATGGCTACACCTTC.

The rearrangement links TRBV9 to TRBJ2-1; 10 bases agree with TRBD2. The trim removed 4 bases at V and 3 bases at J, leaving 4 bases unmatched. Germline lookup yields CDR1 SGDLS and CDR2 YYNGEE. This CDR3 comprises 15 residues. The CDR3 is CASSSGLADYNEQFF. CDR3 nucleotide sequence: TGTGCCAGCAGCAGCGGACTAGCGGACTACAATGAGCAGTTCTTC.

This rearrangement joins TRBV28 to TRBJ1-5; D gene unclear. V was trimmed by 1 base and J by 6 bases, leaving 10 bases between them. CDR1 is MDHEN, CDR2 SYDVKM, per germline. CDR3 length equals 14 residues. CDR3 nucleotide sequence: TGTGCCAGCAGTTTATTGACGGGGTCTCAGCCCCAGCATTTT. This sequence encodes CASSLLTGSQPQHF.

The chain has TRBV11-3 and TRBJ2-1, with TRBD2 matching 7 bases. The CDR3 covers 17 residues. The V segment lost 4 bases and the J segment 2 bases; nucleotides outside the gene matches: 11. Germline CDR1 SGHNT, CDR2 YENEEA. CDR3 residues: CASSSPSGGRAYNEQFF. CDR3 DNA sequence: TGTGCCAGCAGCTCCCCAAGTGGAGGGAGGGCCTACAATGAGCAGTTCTTC.

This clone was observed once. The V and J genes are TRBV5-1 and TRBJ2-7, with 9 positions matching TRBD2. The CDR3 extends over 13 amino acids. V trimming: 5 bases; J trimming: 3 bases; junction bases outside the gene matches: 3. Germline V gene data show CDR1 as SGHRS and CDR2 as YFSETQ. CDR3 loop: CASSIAGDYEQYF. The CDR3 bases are TGCGCCAGCAGTATAGCGGGGGACTACGAGCAGTACTTC.

CDR3 in DNA: TGTGCCTGGGACAGGGGGCCCGGTTCACCCCTCCACTTT. It encodes CAWDRGPGSPLHF. V gene TRBV30 combines with J gene TRBJ1-6; 10 positions match TRBD1. Germline assignment: CDR1 GTSNPN and CDR2 SVGIG (reference sequence). CDR3 length: 13 residues. With V trimmed by 5 bases and J by 9 bases, 4 bases remained unmatched.

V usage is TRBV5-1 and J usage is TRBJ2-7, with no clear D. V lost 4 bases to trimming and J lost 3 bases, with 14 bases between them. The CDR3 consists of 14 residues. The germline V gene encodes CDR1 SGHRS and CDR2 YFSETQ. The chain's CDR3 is CASSANSPLYEQYF. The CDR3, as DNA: TGCGCCAGCAGCGCAAACAGTCCGCTCTACGAGCAGTACTTC.

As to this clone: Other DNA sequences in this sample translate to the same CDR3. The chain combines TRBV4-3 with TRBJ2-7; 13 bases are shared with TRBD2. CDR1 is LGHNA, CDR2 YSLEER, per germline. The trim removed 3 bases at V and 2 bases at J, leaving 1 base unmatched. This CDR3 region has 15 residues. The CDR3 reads CASSQGTSGTYEQYF. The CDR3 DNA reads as TGCGCCAGCAGCCAGGGGACTAGCGGGACCTACGAGCAGTACTTC.

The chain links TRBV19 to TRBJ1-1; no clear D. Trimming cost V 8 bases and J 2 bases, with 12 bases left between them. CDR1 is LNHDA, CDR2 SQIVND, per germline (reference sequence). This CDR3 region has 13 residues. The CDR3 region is CASRTTANTEAFF. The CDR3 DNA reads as TGTGCCAGTCGCACCACTGCAAACACTGAAGCTTTCTTT.

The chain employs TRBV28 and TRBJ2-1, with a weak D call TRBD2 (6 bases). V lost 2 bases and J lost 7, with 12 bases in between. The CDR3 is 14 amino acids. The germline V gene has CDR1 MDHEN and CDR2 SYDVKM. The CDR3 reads CASSLLASGNEQFF. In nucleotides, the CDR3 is TGTGCCAGCAGTTTACTAGCGAGCGGGAATGAGCAGTTCTTC.

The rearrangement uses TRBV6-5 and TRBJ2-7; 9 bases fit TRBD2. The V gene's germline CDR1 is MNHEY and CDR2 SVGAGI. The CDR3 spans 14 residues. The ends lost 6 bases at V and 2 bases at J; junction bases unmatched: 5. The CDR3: CASSSTSGTYEQYF. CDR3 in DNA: TGTGCCAGCAGCTCGACTAGCGGAACCTACGAGCAGTACTTC.

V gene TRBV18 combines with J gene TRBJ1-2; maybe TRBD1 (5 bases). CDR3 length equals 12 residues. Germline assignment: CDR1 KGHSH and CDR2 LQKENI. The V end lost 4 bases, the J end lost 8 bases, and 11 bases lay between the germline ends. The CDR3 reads CASSLQGYGYTF. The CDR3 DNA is TGTGCCAGCTCACTCCAGGGCTACGGCTACACCTTC.

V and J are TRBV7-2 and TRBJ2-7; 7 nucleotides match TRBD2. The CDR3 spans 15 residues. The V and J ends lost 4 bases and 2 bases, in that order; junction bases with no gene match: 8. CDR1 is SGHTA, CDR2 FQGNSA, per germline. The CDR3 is CASSSASGITYEQYF. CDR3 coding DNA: TGTGCCAGCAGCTCCGCTAGCGGCATCACCTACGAGCAGTACTTC.

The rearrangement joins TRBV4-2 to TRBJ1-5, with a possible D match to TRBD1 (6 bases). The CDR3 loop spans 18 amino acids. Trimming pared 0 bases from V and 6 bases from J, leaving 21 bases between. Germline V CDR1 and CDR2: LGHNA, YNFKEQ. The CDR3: CASSQDIPGVSRAQPQHF. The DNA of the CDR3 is TGTGCCAGCAGCCAAGATATACCAGGGGTATCACGAGCTCAGCCCCAGCATTTT.

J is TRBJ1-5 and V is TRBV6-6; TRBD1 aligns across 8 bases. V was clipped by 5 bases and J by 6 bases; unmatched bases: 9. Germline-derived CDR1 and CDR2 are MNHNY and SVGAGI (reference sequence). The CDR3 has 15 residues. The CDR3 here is CASSNGAGGLQPQHF. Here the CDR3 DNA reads TGTGCCAGCAGTAACGGGGCAGGGGGCCTTCAGCCCCAGCATTTT.

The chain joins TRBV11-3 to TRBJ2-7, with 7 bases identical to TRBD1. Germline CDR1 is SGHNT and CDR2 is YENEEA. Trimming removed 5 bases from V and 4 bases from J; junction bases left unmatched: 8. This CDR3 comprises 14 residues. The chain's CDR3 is CASSHRDSYYEQYF. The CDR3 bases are TGTGCCAGCAGCCACAGGGACAGCTATTACGAGCAGTACTTC. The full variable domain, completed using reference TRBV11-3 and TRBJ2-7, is EAGVVQSPRYKIIEKKQPVAFWCNPISGHNTLYWYLQNLGQGPELLIRYENEEAVDDSQLPKDRFSAERLKGVDSTLKIQPAELGDSAVYLCASSHRDSYYEQYFGPGTRLTVT.

CDR3 in amino acids: CASAGPLNQPQHF. As DNA, the CDR3 is TGTGCCAGCGCGGGACCCCTGAATCAGCCCCAGCATTTT. The chain couples TRBV28 to TRBJ1-5, with D tentatively TRBD1 (5 bases). The germline CDR1 and CDR2 sequences are MDHEN and SYDVKM. CDR3 length: 13 residues. The ends were cut back, 8 bases at V and 4 bases at J, with 12 bases in the middle. Full variable domain (outside the CDR3, taken from reference TRBV28 and TRBJ1-5): DVKVTQSSRYLVKRTGEKVFLECVQDMDHENMFWYRQDPGLGLRLIYFSYDVKMKEKGDIPEGYSVSREKKERFSLILESASTNQTSMYLCASAGPLNQPQHFGDGTRLSIL.

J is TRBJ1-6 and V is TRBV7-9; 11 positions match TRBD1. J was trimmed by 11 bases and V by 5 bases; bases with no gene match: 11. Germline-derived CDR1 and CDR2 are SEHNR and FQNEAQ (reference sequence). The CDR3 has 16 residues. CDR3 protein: CASSRLTGTGGPPLHF. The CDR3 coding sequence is TGTGCCAGCAGCCGATTAACCGGGACAGGGGGGCCACCCCTCCACTTT. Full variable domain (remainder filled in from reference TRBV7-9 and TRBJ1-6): DTGVSQNPRHKITKRGQNVTFRCDPISEHNRLYWYRQTLGQGPEFLTYFQNEAQLEKSRLLSDRFSAERPKGSFSTLEIQRTEQGDSAMYLCASSRLTGTGGPPLHFGNGTRLTVT.